These 24 T cell receptor beta chains came from one sample sequenced in a study of shared clonotypes between healthy human individuals. TCRdb's copy holds only in-frame clones and misses some; the assay was immunoSEQ multiplex PCR. The top ten clones hold approximately 0.95% of a sample with around 1,000,000 clones, about 72% of them seen once. Sample: memory CD4+ T cells from PBMCs. Subset reported: CD45RA-negative fraction. These receptors all stem from a man between 18 and 35 years old in good health. Some clones in this sample may be carry-over from other donors' samples.

V and J are TRBV4-2 and TRBJ2-1; 8 bases line up with TRBD1. V was clipped by 1 base and J by 8 bases; unmatched bases: 10. The V gene's germline CDR1 is LGHNA and CDR2 YNFKEQ. This CDR3 is built from 16 residues. The CDR3 DNA follows: TGTGCCAGCAGCCAAGGACTAGTAGGGGGACAGGATGAGCAGTTCTTC. Translating it yields CASSQGLVGGQDEQFF.

The chain couples TRBV4-3 to TRBJ1-4; D is possibly TRBD1 (5 bases). This CDR3 spans 14 amino acids. Between the trimmed V and J ends, which lost 0 bases and 8 bases, there was a span of 10 bases. Per the germline V gene, CDR1 is LGHNA and CDR2 is YSLEER. Here the CDR3 reads CASSQDWGGEKLFF. CDR3 nucleotides: TGCGCCAGCAGCCAAGATTGGGGCGGAGAAAAACTGTTTTTT.

The V and J genes are TRBV19 and TRBJ1-3; a weak D match, TRBD1 (5 bases). V lost 4 bases, J lost 0 bases, and 13 bases lay in between. Germline V gives CDR1 LNHDA, CDR2 SQIVND (reference sequence). This CDR3 is 16 amino acids long. The CDR3 DNA is TGTGCCAGTAGTACCGGGACTGACCTCTCTGGAAACACCATATATTTT. This translates into CASSTGTDLSGNTIYF.

Only one count was recorded for this clone. The gene calls are TRBV2 and TRBJ2-7; 12 nucleotides align to TRBD2. This CDR3 is built from 14 residues. Germline loops: CDR1 SNHLY, CDR2 FYNNEI. The trim removed 7 bases at V and 2 bases at J, leaving 3 bases unmatched. In DNA form, the CDR3 reads TGTGCCAGCAACCTAGCGGGAGGGACCTACGAGCAGTACTTC. Translation gives CASNLAGGTYEQYF.

This clone appeared a few times. Other DNA sequences in the same sample also yield this CDR3. The chain has TRBV28 and TRBJ1-1; D is undetermined. The length of the CDR3 is 12 residues. Germline V gene data show CDR1 as MDHEN and CDR2 as SYDVKM. Trimming removed 5 bases from V and 5 bases from J, with 9 bases in between. The chain's CDR3 is CASSQVGTEAFF. The CDR3 nucleotides read TGTGCCAGCAGTCAAGTAGGGACTGAAGCTTTCTTT.

V usage is TRBV11-2 and J usage is TRBJ1-4; TRBD1 might be the D (5 bases). CDR1 SGHAT and CDR2 FQNNGV come from the germline V gene. CDR3 length: 16 amino acids. V was cut by 6 bases and J by 0 bases, with 14 bases left in between. CDR3 sequence (DNA): TGTGCCAGCAGACTGCAGGGCGGTTCAACTAATGAAAAACTGTTTTTT. As protein: CASRLQGGSTNEKLFF.

CDR3: CASSALNKETQYF. CDR3 DNA: TGTGCCAGCAGCGCACTCAATAAAGAGACCCAGTACTTC. This chain uses TRBV7-8 with TRBJ2-5; D is uncertain. In germline, CDR1 is SGHVS, CDR2 FQNEAQ. CDR3 size: 13 residues. Trimming pared 5 bases from V and 3 bases from J, leaving 10 bases between.

There are a few counts of this clone. V and J are TRBV7-3 and TRBJ2-3; TRBD2 matches at 8 bases. CDR1 is SGHTA, CDR2 FQGTGA, per germline. Losses at the gene ends were 5 bases for V and 7 bases for J; bases not matched to a gene: 11. This CDR3 spans 15 amino acids. Written as DNA, the CDR3 is TGTGCCAGCAGCCCGGGGACTAGTCGCATGCATACGCAGTATTTT. It yields the protein CASSPGTSRMHTQYF.

The chain is built from TRBV9 and TRBJ2-2; TRBD1 agrees at 8 bases. V lost 3 bases, J lost 7 bases, and 5 bases stayed unmatched. Germline V gene lookup returns CDR1 SGDLS and CDR2 YYNGEE. The CDR3 extends over 14 amino acids. For the CDR3, the DNA is TGTGCCAGCAGCGCGGACAGGGCGGGCGGGGAGCTGTTTTTT. Amino acid sequence: CASSADRAGGELFF.

V is TRBV10-3 and J is TRBJ2-5; the match to TRBD2 covers 9 bases. Germline V lookup: CDR1 ENHRY, CDR2 SYGVKD. CDR3 length equals 17 residues. V shed 0 bases, J shed 5 bases, and the junction held 10 bases outside the gene matches. The CDR3 bases are TGTGCCATCAGTGAGTCGGGTAGCGGGAGTCAGGGTGAGACCCAGTACTTC. Its protein is CAISESGSGSQGETQYF.

J is TRBJ2-7 and V is TRBV29-1; 7 nucleotides align to TRBD2. The CDR3 contains 12 residues. V was clipped by 7 bases and J by 5 bases; unmatched bases: 8. The germline gives CDR1 SQVTM, CDR2 ANQGSEA. The CDR3 DNA is TGCAGCGCTACTACGGCGGGAGACGAGCAGTACTTC. Protein product: CSATTAGDEQYF.

The chain carries TRBV10-1 and TRBJ2-3, with 9 bases aligning to TRBD2. V lost 3 bases and J lost 3; bases outside the gene matches: 13. Germline-derived CDR1 and CDR2 are WNHNN and SYGVQD (reference sequence). This CDR3 region has 18 residues. CDR3 residues: CASSDESGRPGETDTQYF. The CDR3 coding sequence is TGCGCCAGCAGTGATGAAAGCGGGAGGCCCGGCGAGACAGATACGCAGTATTTT.

The rearrangement uses TRBV27 and TRBJ2-1; 12 nucleotides align to TRBD2. Germline-derived CDR1 and CDR2 are MNHEY and SMNVEV (reference sequence). V dropped 4 bases and J dropped 4; count of bases not matched to a gene: 11. The CDR3 runs to 18 residues. The CDR3 DNA reads TGTGCCAGCAGTTCCCCTAGCGGGAGGGCCGGTTCATACAATGAGCAGTTCTTC. The encoded protein is CASSSPSGRAGSYNEQFF.

The chain recombines TRBV9 with TRBJ2-3; no definite D call. V dropped 3 bases and J dropped 3 bases, with 14 bases sitting between them. This CDR3 comprises 15 residues. The germline V gene has CDR1 SGDLS and CDR2 YYNGEE. This CDR3 is CASSATPLVTDTQYF. The CDR3 DNA reads TGTGCCAGCAGCGCCACCCCATTGGTGACAGATACGCAGTATTTT.

This clone has a single count. The gene calls are TRBV29-1 and TRBJ1-5, with no clear D. Germline V gives CDR1 SQVTM, CDR2 ANQGSEA. This CDR3 is built from 13 residues. Trimming left V 4 bases short and J 4 bases short, with 11 bases between. The CDR3 bases are TGCAGCGTTGGACGTGGGGAGAATCAGCCCCAGCATTTT. Encoded protein: CSVGRGENQPQHF.

The chain carries TRBV14 and TRBJ2-7, with D hard to call. CDR3 length: 15 amino acids. Deletions cut 1 base from V and 0 bases from J, with 10 bases between. Germline-derived CDR1 and CDR2 are SGHDN and FVKESK. The CDR3 coding sequence is TGTGCCAGCAGCCAAGGCAGCCATAGCTCCTACGAGCAGTACTTC. Translated, it gives CASSQGSHSSYEQYF.

CDR3 loop: CASNWGQETQYF. DNA for the CDR3: TGTGCCAGCAACTGGGGGCAAGAGACCCAGTACTTC. The chain joins TRBV2 to TRBJ2-5, with D perhaps matching TRBD1 or TRBD2 (5 bases each). Germline V lookup: CDR1 SNHLY, CDR2 FYNNEI. The V and J ends lost 7 bases and 2 bases respectively, with 8 bases between them. This CDR3 comprises 12 residues. The whole variable domain, remainder taken from reference TRBV2 and TRBJ2-5, is EPEVTQTPSHQVTQMGQEVILRCVPISNHLYFYWYRQILGQKVEFLVSFYNNEISEKSEIFDDQFSVERPDGSNFTLKIRSTKLEDSAMYFCASNWGQETQYFGPGTRLLVL.

The chain recombines TRBV6-6 with TRBJ1-1; 7 nucleotides agree with TRBD1. The junction had 7 bases not matched to a gene; V was cut back by 2 bases and J by 7 bases. The CDR3 runs to 14 residues. Germline V CDR1 and CDR2: MNHNY, SVGAGI (reference sequence). The CDR3 DNA reads as TGTGCCAGCAGTTACGACAGGGCCGGTATTGAAGCTTTCTTT. Translation: CASSYDRAGIEAFF.

V and J are TRBV30 and TRBJ2-1; TRBD1 is a possible D gene (6 bases). CDR1 GTSNPN and CDR2 SVGIG come from the germline V gene (reference sequence). V dropped 6 bases and J dropped 0 bases, with 18 bases sitting between them. The length of the CDR3 is 16 residues. The CDR3 bases are TGTGCCTGTCAACACTGGCAGGGGCGCTCCTACAATGAGCAGTTCTTC. This translates into CACQHWQGRSYNEQFF. Variable domain in full (rest from reference TRBV30 and TRBJ2-1): SQTIHQWPATLVQPVGSPLSLECTVEGTSNPNLYWYRQAAGRGLQLLFYSVGIGQISSEVPQNLSASRPQDRQFILSSKKLLLSDSGFYLCACQHWQGRSYNEQFFGPGTRLTVL.

This clone was counted only a few times. This sequence joins TRBV7-9 and TRBJ1-4, with a weak D call TRBD1 (5 bases). Trimming took off 5 bases at V and 7 bases at J, with 11 bases between the two ends. The germline CDR1 and CDR2 sequences are SEHNR and FQNEAQ (reference sequence). The CDR3 length is 13 residues. CDR3 loop: CASSPDSGEKLFF. The CDR3 DNA is TGTGCCAGCAGCCCCGACAGTGGTGAAAAACTGTTTTTT.

This clone showed up just a few times. This chain connects TRBV18 to TRBJ1-1, with 8 bases fitting TRBD1. The germline gives CDR1 KGHSH, CDR2 LQKENI. The V and J ends lost 3 bases and 6 bases, in that order; junction bases with no gene match: 3. The CDR3 extends over 13 amino acids. This CDR3 reads CASSPGQGAEAFF. The CDR3 bases are TGTGCCAGCTCACCCGGACAGGGAGCTGAAGCTTTCTTT.

V gene TRBV7-9 combines with J gene TRBJ1-2, with D possibly matching TRBD1 (6 bases). Trimming shortened V by 3 bases and J by 4 bases, and 21 bases separated the two germline ends. There are 17 residues in the CDR3. From germline, CDR1 is SEHNR and CDR2 FQNEAQ (reference sequence). The CDR3 DNA is TGTGCCAGCAGCTTCCCGGGCGGGTCAGGGGATTCCTATGGCTACACCTTC. It translates to CASSFPGGSGDSYGYTF. Variable domain in full (rest from reference TRBV7-9 and TRBJ1-2): DTGVSQNPRHKITKRGQNVTFRCDPISEHNRLYWYRQTLGQGPEFLTYFQNEAQLEKSRLLSDRFSAERPKGSFSTLEIQRTEQGDSAMYLCASSFPGGSGDSYGYTFGSGTRLTVV.

J is TRBJ2-7 and V is TRBV11-3, with 8 bases aligning to TRBD1. CDR1 and CDR2 (germline): SGHNT, YENEEA. The ends lost 5 bases at V and 4 bases at J; junction bases unmatched: 7. CDR3 length: 14 amino acids. CDR3 nucleotides: TGTGCCAGCAGCCGTTCAGGACAGGGTTACGAGCAGTACTTC. Encoded protein: CASSRSGQGYEQYF.

This clone was counted between two and nine times. V usage is TRBV2 and J usage is TRBJ1-2, with 7 bases identical to TRBD1. V lost 4 bases and J lost 4; bases outside the gene matches: 6. Germline V CDR1 and CDR2: SNHLY, FYNNEI. CDR3 length equals 14 residues. This chain's CDR3 is CASSGQGGSYGYTF. CDR3 coding DNA: TGTGCCAGCAGTGGACAGGGAGGGAGCTATGGCTACACCTTC.